This T cell receptor beta chain was obtained from a study of OX40 agonist ivuxolimab in advanced cancers. Findings and limits, study-wide: The study found that CD8+ T cells averaged more expanded clones than CD4+. Blood T cells, both CD4+ and CD8+, expanded clonally by week 6 at 0.1 to 3.0 mg/kg.

Concerning this clone: Its matching antigen is unknown. Other DNA sequences in the sample encode the same CDR3.

Generated by immunoSEQ multiplex PCR, the TCRdb table keeps only in-frame clones and is missing some. This repertoire shows fewer than 80,000 clones, approximately 86% found once; its top ten account for roughly 1.2%. At cycle 4 day 1, cycle 7 day 1, and baseline, blood was sampled. V gave up 6 bases and J gave up 2 bases, with 7 bases separating them. The V gene's germline CDR1 is DFQATT and CDR2 SNEGSKA (reference sequence). The CDR3 runs to 11 residues. The TCR sequence derives from an adult with an advanced solid tumor such as melanoma, head and neck, liver or kidney cancer. The rearrangement links TRBV20-1 to TRBJ1-2; D ambiguous. The input for sequencing was CD4+ or CD8+ T cells sorted from blood, taken in a trial of the OX40 agonist ivuxolimab. CDR3 in DNA: TGCAGTGCACGAGAGAACTATGGCTACACCTTC. As protein: CSARENYGYTF.